This entry describes one TCR beta chain. Clones were sequenced by immunoSEQ multiplex PCR, and TCRdb holds only the in-frame ones, with some missing. Here the sample spans 25,000 to 35,000 clones, nearly 90% being singletons. The data are from a study of blood T cell repertoires in COVID-19. Study at large: The samples span acute and convalescent COVID-19 from the United States, Italy and Spain.

The sequence came from a human donor in a cohort sampled during active COVID-19. The specimen sequenced was peripheral blood.

The CDR3 DNA reads as TGCAGCTGCGTGGGGGGGGGCCATGAGACCCAGTACTTC. Amino acid sequence: CSCVGGGHETQYF. V is TRBV29-1 and J is TRBJ2-5, with D possibly TRBD2 on 7 matching bases. Per the germline V gene, CDR1 is SQVTM and CDR2 is ANQGSEA. With 8 bases removed from V and 5 bases from J, the gap between germline ends came to 18 bases. The CDR3 covers 13 residues.